The 22 T cell receptor beta chains below all came from one sample that was sequenced in a study of control samples from healthy donors and cancer patients. Sequenced by immunoSEQ multiplex PCR; TCRdb stores in-frame clones only, minus some. The sample carries some 57,000 clones, over 85% recorded once. The sample taken for sequencing was blood. The receptors come from a man aged 25 to 40 in good health.

The V gene is TRBV9, the J gene TRBJ2-1; perhaps TRBD2 as D (5 bases). V lost 3 bases to trimming and J lost 1 base, with 11 bases between them. The CDR3 has 15 amino acids. Germline assignment: CDR1 SGDLS and CDR2 YYNGEE. CDR3 bases: TGTGCCAGCAGCGGGACTCCCTATTCCTACAATGAGCAGTTCTTC. It is translated as CASSGTPYSYNEQFF.

The rearrangement links TRBV2 to TRBJ2-3, with D unclear. In germline, CDR1 is SNHLY, CDR2 FYNNEI. The CDR3 contains 13 residues. V was cut by 4 bases and J by 4 bases, with 9 bases left in between. The CDR3 sequence: CASSVTTADTQYF. The CDR3 coding sequence is TGTGCCAGCAGTGTCACAACGGCAGATACGCAGTATTTT.

The rearrangement joins TRBV27 to TRBJ2-7; TRBD1 is a possible D gene (6 bases). Trimming shortened V by 2 bases and J by 7 bases, and 12 bases separated the two germline ends. Per the germline V gene, CDR1 is MNHEY and CDR2 is SMNVEV (reference sequence). CDR3 size: 13 residues. CDR3 protein: CASSLGGAWEQYF. CDR3 bases: TGTGCCAGCAGTTTAGGGGGCGCTTGGGAGCAGTACTTC.

J is TRBJ1-1 and V is TRBV27; tentative D call: TRBD1 (5 bases). Germline CDR1 and CDR2: MNHEY and SMNVEV (reference sequence). V lost 5 bases to trimming and J lost 1 base, with 23 bases between them. The CDR3 spans 18 residues. The CDR3 spells CASSPKTTKRGWNTEAFF. The CDR3 coding sequence is TGTGCCAGCAGTCCAAAAACAACCAAGCGGGGGTGGAACACTGAAGCTTTCTTT.

J is TRBJ1-2 and V is TRBV30, with D hard to call. Per germline, CDR1 GTSNPN and CDR2 SVGIG (reference sequence). The CDR3 covers 13 residues. Between the trimmed V and J ends, which lost 4 bases and 5 bases, there was a span of 14 bases. The CDR3 DNA follows: TGTGCCTGGAACCGGGATACGACTTATGGCTACACCTTC. Protein product: CAWNRDTTYGYTF.

In this sample, this clone turned up once. The chain has TRBV5-1 and TRBJ1-3; no definite D call. V lost 3 bases and J lost 0, with 10 bases in between. The germline V gene has CDR1 SGHRS and CDR2 YFSETQ. CDR3 size: 15 residues. CDR3 in DNA: TGCGCCAGCAGCTCTTTCGGGAGCTCTGGAAACACCATATATTTT. Translating it yields CASSSFGSSGNTIYF.

This rearrangement joins TRBV7-2 to TRBJ2-7; D may be TRBD2 (5 bases). Germline V gene lookup returns CDR1 SGHTA and CDR2 FQGNSA. This CDR3 is 15 amino acids long. Trimming removed 6 bases from V and 1 base from J, with 16 bases in between. The CDR3 loop reads CASRFDLDYSYEQYF. Here the CDR3 DNA reads TGTGCCAGCAGATTTGACCTTGACTATTCCTACGAGCAGTACTTC.

This chain joins TRBV6-5 and TRBJ1-4; 7 nucleotides match TRBD1. The J segment lost 8 bases and the V segment lost 5 bases, leaving 11 bases of the junction unmatched. The CDR3 contains 15 residues. Germline values: CDR1 MNHEY, CDR2 SVGAGI. The CDR3 here is CASSLYGQDGEKLFF. DNA for the CDR3: TGTGCCAGCAGTCTCTACGGACAGGACGGGGAAAAACTGTTTTTT.

CDR3 amino acids: CASSIDGRGSSGSQNEQFF. The CDR3 coding sequence is TGTGCCAGTAGTATAGATGGGCGTGGTTCTAGCGGGAGTCAAAATGAGCAGTTCTTC. This chain connects TRBV19 to TRBJ2-1, with TRBD2 matching 10 bases. Unmatched junction bases numbered 15, after V lost 0 bases and J lost 7 bases. Germline V gene sequence: CDR1 LNHDA, CDR2 SQIVND (reference sequence). This CDR3 contains 19 residues.

V usage is TRBV27 and J usage is TRBJ1-2, with 7 bases that match TRBD1. The germline CDR1 and CDR2 sequences are MNHEY and SMNVEV (reference sequence). The CDR3 runs 12 residues. The V and J ends lost 2 bases and 8 bases, in that order; junction bases with no gene match: 2. CDR3 amino acids: CASSLRGLGYTF. The CDR3 DNA sequence: TGTGCCAGCAGTTTAAGGGGGCTCGGCTACACCTTC.

This chain uses TRBV4-3 with TRBJ1-2; TRBD1 is a possible D gene (6 bases). The CDR3 runs 17 residues. Germline V gene data show CDR1 as LGHNA and CDR2 as YSLEER. Trimming took 1 base from V and 8 from J, leaving 23 bases between them. This chain's CDR3 is CASSQARRTAPLRGYTF. Written as DNA, the CDR3 is TGCGCCAGCAGCCAAGCGCGGCGGACAGCCCCCCTGAGAGGCTACACCTTC.

In this sample, this clone turned up a few times. The genes are TRBV7-8 and TRBJ1-1, with D tentatively TRBD1 (5 bases). Trimming removed 5 bases at V and 0 bases at J, with 10 bases between. The CDR3 is 14 amino acids. CDR1 is SGHVS, CDR2 FQNEAQ, per germline. CDR3 sequence: CASSQQGLNTEAFF. CDR3 DNA sequence: TGTGCCAGCAGCCAGCAGGGATTGAACACTGAAGCTTTCTTT.

The genes are TRBV7-2 and TRBJ2-7, with D perhaps TRBD2 (6 bases). V was pared by 1 base and J by 5 bases, with 15 bases between. The CDR3 runs 15 residues. Germline V gene sequence: CDR1 SGHTA, CDR2 FQGNSA. CDR3 sequence reads: CASSLVGGEAHEQYF. In DNA, the CDR3 is TGTGCCAGCAGCTTAGTCGGAGGGGAAGCCCACGAGCAGTACTTC.

V usage is TRBV4-1 and J usage is TRBJ2-5; D ambiguous. V was pared by 5 bases and J by 0 bases, with 4 bases between. This CDR3 comprises 12 residues. The germline CDR1 and CDR2 sequences are MGHRA and YSYEKL. Here the CDR3 DNA reads TGCGCCAGCAGCGCCAACCAAGAGACCCAGTACTTC. This sequence encodes CASSANQETQYF.

The chain has TRBV4-2 and TRBJ2-7, with TRBD2 matching 12 bases. CDR1 is LGHNA, CDR2 YNFKEQ, per germline. This CDR3 has 15 residues. J lost 7 bases, V lost 6 bases, and 10 bases had no gene match. CDR3 bases: TGTGCCAGCAGATCCCGACTAGCGGGAGAGGAAGAGCAGTACTTC. It codes for CASRSRLAGEEEQYF.

The rearrangement uses TRBV5-8 and TRBJ2-6; 8 positions match TRBD1. Germline assignment: CDR1 SGHTS and CDR2 YDEGEE. This CDR3 is 19 amino acids long. V lost 2 bases, J lost 0 bases, and 10 bases stayed unmatched. The CDR3: CASSFLPGQVYSGANVLTF. CDR3 DNA sequence: TGTGCCAGCAGCTTCCTACCGGGACAGGTCTACTCTGGGGCCAACGTCCTGACTTTC.

This chain links TRBV5-1 with TRBJ2-1; no definite D call. The CDR3 contains 13 residues. The V gene lost 3 bases and the J gene lost 5 bases, with 9 bases spanning the gap. Germline loops: CDR1 SGHRS, CDR2 YFSETQ. The CDR3 is CASSSGPDNEQFF. CDR3 sequence (DNA): TGCGCCAGCAGCTCCGGACCCGACAATGAGCAGTTCTTC.

The chain recombines TRBV9 with TRBJ2-7, with D perhaps TRBD2 (5 bases). Germline-derived CDR1 and CDR2 are SGDLS and YYNGEE. CDR3 length: 13 amino acids. The germline V and J ends were trimmed by 4 bases and 1 base, with 9 bases remaining between them. DNA of the CDR3: TGTGCCAGCAGCTTCGAGGGATCCTACGAGCAGTACTTC. This codes for CASSFEGSYEQYF.

The chain uses TRBV5-5 and TRBJ2-2; no reliable D call. Trimming took 6 bases from V and 3 from J, leaving 12 bases between them. Germline loops: CDR1 SGHKS, CDR2 YYEKEE (reference sequence). The CDR3 is 14 amino acids. The CDR3 DNA reads as TGTGCCAGCAACAACAGAATTGACACCGGGGAGCTGTTTTTT. Residues: CASNNRIDTGELFF.

The genes are TRBV4-1 and TRBJ1-4; D unresolved. Trimming shortened V by 1 base and J by 8 bases, and 5 bases separated the two germline ends. This CDR3 spans 12 amino acids. Looked up from germline, CDR1 is MGHRA and CDR2 is YSYEKL. The CDR3 coding sequence is TGCGCCAGCAGCCAAGGGCCCGAAAAACTGTTTTTT. The encoded protein is CASSQGPEKLFF.

This rearrangement joins TRBV11-2 to TRBJ1-1, with D hard to call. Germline lookup yields CDR1 SGHAT and CDR2 FQNNGV. The germline V and J ends were trimmed by 5 bases and 2 bases, with 9 bases remaining between them. This CDR3 has 13 residues. The CDR3 loop reads CASSPGLNTEAFF. The CDR3 region has the DNA TGTGCCAGCAGCCCGGGATTAAACACTGAAGCTTTCTTT.

The chain combines TRBV13 with TRBJ1-5; TRBD1 is a possible D gene (5 bases). The V and J ends lost 8 bases and 6 bases respectively, with 14 bases between them. The CDR3 has 13 amino acids. The germline CDR1 and CDR2 sequences are PRHDT and FYEKMQ (reference sequence). The CDR3 nucleotides are TGTGCCAGCTCAGGCGGGACGGGTCAGCCCCAGCATTTT. Its protein product is CASSGGTGQPQHF.